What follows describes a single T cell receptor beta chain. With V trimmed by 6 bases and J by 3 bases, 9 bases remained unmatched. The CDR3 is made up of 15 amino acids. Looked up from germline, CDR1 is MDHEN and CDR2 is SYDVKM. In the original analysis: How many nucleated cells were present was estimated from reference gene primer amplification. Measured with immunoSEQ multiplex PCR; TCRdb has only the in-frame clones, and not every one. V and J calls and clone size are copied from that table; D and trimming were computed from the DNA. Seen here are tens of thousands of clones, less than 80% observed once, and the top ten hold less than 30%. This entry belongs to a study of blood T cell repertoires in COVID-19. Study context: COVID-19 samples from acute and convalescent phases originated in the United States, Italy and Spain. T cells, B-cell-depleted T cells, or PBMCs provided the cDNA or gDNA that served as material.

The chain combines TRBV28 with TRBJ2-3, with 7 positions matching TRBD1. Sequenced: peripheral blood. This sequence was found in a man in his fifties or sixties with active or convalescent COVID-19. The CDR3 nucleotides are TGTGCCAGCAGGGAACAGGGGCCCCGGACAGATACGCAGTATTTT. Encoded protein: CASREQGPRTDTQYF.